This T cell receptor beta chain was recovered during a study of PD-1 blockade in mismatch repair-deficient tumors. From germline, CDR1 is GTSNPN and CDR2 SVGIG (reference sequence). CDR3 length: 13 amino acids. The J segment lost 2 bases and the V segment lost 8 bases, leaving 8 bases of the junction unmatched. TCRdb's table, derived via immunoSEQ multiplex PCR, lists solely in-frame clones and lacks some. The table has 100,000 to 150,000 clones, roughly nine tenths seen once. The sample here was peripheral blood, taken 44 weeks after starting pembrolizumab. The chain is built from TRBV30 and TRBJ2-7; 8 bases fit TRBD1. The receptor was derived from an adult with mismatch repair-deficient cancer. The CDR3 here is CAGRTGKTYEQYF. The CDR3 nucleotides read TGTGCCGGCAGGACAGGGAAAACCTACGAGCAGTACTTC.